The sequence of this T cell receptor (beta chain) was determined in a study of cytomegalovirus exposure and HLA in healthy donors. The CDR3 spans 14 residues. Trimming shortened V by 7 bases and J by 0 bases, and 9 bases separated the two germline ends. The germline V gene has CDR1 MNHEY and CDR2 SVGAGI. General study points: Available immune exposure information was restricted to CMV serostatus only. Altogether, 160 or so TCR beta chains were recorded as cytomegalovirus-associated.

13 Jbeta primers and 60 Vbeta primers were used for the PCR. The table came from immunoSEQ multiplex PCR; TCRdb's copy has only in-frame clones and leaves some out. The table shows about 82,000 clones, with roughly 9.1% occurring only once. Worth noting for this clone: What it binds is unknown.

The chain employs TRBV6-5 and TRBJ2-2, with D unclear. This receptor was identified in a man between 60 and 70 years old in good health and CMV-seropositive. Sequenced material: PBMCs. In DNA form, the CDR3 reads TGTGCCAGCACGTCACGAGCGAACACCGGGGAGCTGTTTTTT. This gives the protein CASTSRANTGELFF.